What follows describes a single TCR beta chain. V was shortened by 0 bases and J by 4 bases, with 7 bases between the two germline ends. Per the germline V gene, CDR1 is LNHDA and CDR2 is SQIVND (reference sequence). The length of the CDR3 is 14 residues. In the original analysis: Nucleated cell counts were estimated from reference gene primer amplification. Here immunoSEQ multiplex PCR was the method, and the copy in TCRdb shows in-frame clones only, minus some. Clonal size and the V and J genes are those of that table, whereas D and trimming came from the DNA. The sample contains 150,000 to 200,000 clones, roughly 85% of which appear only once. This entry belongs to a study of blood T cell repertoires in COVID-19. Clinical history as reported by participants underpinned cohort assignment. Symptom resolution, clearance, or two negative PCRs marked donors in Cohort 3 as recovered.

The V gene is TRBV19, the J gene TRBJ1-5; D is undetermined. Input material: PBMCs or T cells enriched from blood (not recorded which). This TCR was sampled from a woman between 18 and 29 years old who had recovered from COVID-19. The CDR3 DNA is TGTGCCAGTAGTATAGATCGGTCAAATCAGCCCCAGCATTTT. Its translation is CASSIDRSNQPQHF.